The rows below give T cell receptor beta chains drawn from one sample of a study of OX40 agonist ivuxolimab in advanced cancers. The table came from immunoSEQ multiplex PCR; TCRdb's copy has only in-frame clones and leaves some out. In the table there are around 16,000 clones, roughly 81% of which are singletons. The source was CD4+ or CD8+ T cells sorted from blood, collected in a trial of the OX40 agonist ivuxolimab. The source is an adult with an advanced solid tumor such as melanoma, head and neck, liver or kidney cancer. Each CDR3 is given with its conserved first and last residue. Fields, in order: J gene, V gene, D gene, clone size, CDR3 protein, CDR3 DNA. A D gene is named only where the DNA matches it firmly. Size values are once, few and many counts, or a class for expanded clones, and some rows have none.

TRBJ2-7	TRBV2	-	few	CASSGGEQYF	TGTGCCAGCAGTGGGGGCGAGCAGTACTTC
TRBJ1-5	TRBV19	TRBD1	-	CASSIGTGLGNQPQHF	TGTGCCAGTAGTATTGGGACAGGGTTGGGCAATCAGCCCCAGCATTTT
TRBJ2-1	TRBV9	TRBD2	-	CASRRTSGSLDEQFF	TGTGCCAGCAGACGGACTAGCGGGAGTTTGGATGAGCAGTTCTTC
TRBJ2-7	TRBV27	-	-	CASSLSVGSYEQYF	TGTGCCAGCAGTTTATCTGTGGGGAGCTACGAGCAGTACTTC
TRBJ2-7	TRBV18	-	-	CASSDTAGAYEQYF	TGTGCCAGCAGTGATACAGCCGGGGCCTACGAGCAGTACTTC
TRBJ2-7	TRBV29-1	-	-	CSVGPGVGYEQYF	TGCAGCGTTGGACCCGGGGTCGGCTACGAGCAGTACTTC
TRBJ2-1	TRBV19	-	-	CASSIVHNSYNEQFF	TGTGCCAGTAGTATAGTCCATAACTCCTACAATGAGCAGTTCTTC
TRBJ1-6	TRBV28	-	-	CASSGGYVNSPLHF	TGTGCCAGCTCCGGGGGTTACGTAAATTCACCCCTCCACTTT
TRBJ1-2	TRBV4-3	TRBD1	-	CASSQDVSGGNYGYTF	TGCGCCAGCAGCCAAGATGTTTCAGGGGGCAACTATGGCTACACCTTC
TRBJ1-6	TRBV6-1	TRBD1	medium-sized	CASSRETGDNSPLHF	TGTGCCAGCAGTAGGGAGACAGGGGATAATTCACCCCTCCACTTT
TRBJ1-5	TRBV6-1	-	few	CASKAGQGLNQPQHF	TGTGCCAGCAAGGCCGGGCAGGGCCTAAATCAGCCCCAGCATTTT
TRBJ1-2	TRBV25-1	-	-	CASSDLVIGGDRTF	TGTGCCAGCAGTGATCTTGTGATAGGAGGGGATCGCACCTTC
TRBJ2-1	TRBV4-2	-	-	CASSQAGAGNEQFF	TGTGCCAGCAGCCAAGCCGGCGCGGGGAATGAGCAGTTCTTC
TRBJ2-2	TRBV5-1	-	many	CASSSDYNTGELFF	TGCGCCAGCAGCTCGGACTATAACACCGGGGAGCTGTTTTTT
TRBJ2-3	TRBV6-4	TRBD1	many	CASSVVETGCEDTQYF	TGTGCCAGCAGTGTCGTCGAGACAGGGTGTGAAGATACGCAGTATTTT
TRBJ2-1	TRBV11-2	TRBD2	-	CASSSLADRNEQFF	TGTGCCAGCAGCTCACTAGCGGACCGTAATGAGCAGTTCTTC
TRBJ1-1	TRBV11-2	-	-	CASSLETFREAFF	TGTGCCAGCAGCTTAGAGACATTCAGGGAAGCTTTCTTT
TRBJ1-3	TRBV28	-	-	CASSLFRDVGNTIYF	TGTGCCAGCAGTTTATTCCGGGACGTTGGAAACACCATATATTTT
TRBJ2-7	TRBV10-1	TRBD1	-	CASSSGTGGAEQYF	TGCGCCAGTTCCTCCGGGACAGGGGGCGCCGAGCAGTACTTC
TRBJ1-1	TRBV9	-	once	CASSVEYGGLGTEAFF	TGTGCCAGCAGCGTAGAATATGGGGGCCTTGGCACTGAAGCTTTCTTT
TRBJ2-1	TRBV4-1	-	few	CASSQGAESYNEQFF	TGTGCCAGCAGCCAAGGAGCGGAGTCCTACAATGAGCAGTTCTTC
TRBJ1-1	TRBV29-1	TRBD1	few	CSVGTGPDVTFF	TGCAGCGTCGGGACAGGGCCAGATGTAACTTTCTTT